This is a list of T cell receptor beta chains from one sample in a study of CD8+ T cells in alopecia areata. The assay was immunoSEQ multiplex PCR, and TCRdb's table has in-frame clones only and misses some. The data hold fewer than 350,000 clones, with 55% to 75% observed a single time. Sequenced here: CD4+ T cells sorted from blood, sampled at week 24, from a patient treated with tofacitinib. All receptors derive from a human donor with alopecia areata. Each CDR3 is given with its conserved first and last residue. The D gene is left open where the match is weak. Clone sizes are given selectively: once, few, many, or a class where the clone is expanded.

v_call	cdr3_length	clone_size	j_call	d_call	cdr3_aa	cdr3_nt
TRBV30	14	few	TRBJ2-2	.	CAWTVNLNTGELFF	TGTGCCTGGACCGTAAACCTGAACACCGGGGAGCTGTTTTTT
TRBV30	14	once	TRBJ1-2	TRBD1	CAWSVGQGPYGYTF	TGTGCCTGGAGTGTGGGACAGGGCCCCTATGGCTACACCTTC
TRBV30	13	once	TRBJ2-2	.	CAWSGEPTGELFF	TGTGCCTGGTCAGGGGAACCAACCGGGGAGCTGTTTTTT
TRBV25-1	14	.	TRBJ2-7	TRBD1	CASGPATGDYEQYF	TGTGCCAGCGGACCCGCAACAGGGGACTACGAGCAGTACTTC
TRBV28	15	.	TRBJ2-3	TRBD1	CASRPTGGGSDTQYF	TGTGCCAGCAGACCGACAGGGGGCGGATCAGATACGCAGTATTTT
TRBV5-1	16	.	TRBJ2-7	TRBD2	CASSLGSSGASYEQYF	TGCGCCAGCAGCTTGGGATCTAGCGGGGCCTCCTACGAGCAGTACTTC
TRBV2	12	.	TRBJ2-5	.	CALRGGAETQYF	TGTGCCTTGAGGGGCGGAGCAGAGACCCAGTACTTC
TRBV10-3	16	.	TRBJ1-3	.	CAISESRGGTGNTIYF	TGTGCCATCAGTGAATCGAGAGGAGGGACTGGAAACACCATATATTTT
TRBV7-3	15	few	TRBJ2-2	.	CASSFGGQNTGELFF	TGTGCCAGCAGCTTCGGGGGCCAGAACACCGGGGAGCTGTTTTTT
TRBV30	13	.	TRBJ1-2	TRBD1	CAWDTTGEGGYTF	TGTGCCTGGGACACTACAGGGGAAGGTGGCTACACCTTC
TRBV11-2	11	few	TRBJ1-1	TRBD1	CASGPQGRAFF	TGTGCCAGCGGCCCACAGGGGAGAGCTTTCTTT
TRBV28	17	.	TRBJ1-2	.	CASSLSGGSGSYYGYTF	TGTGCCAGCAGTTTATCGGGAGGCAGCGGGAGCTACTATGGCTACACCTTC
TRBV6-1	15	.	TRBJ1-2	TRBD1	CASSEGTGTFYGYTF	TGTGCCAGCAGTGAAGGGACAGGGACCTTCTATGGCTACACCTTC
TRBV5-4	14	.	TRBJ2-7	TRBD2	CASSLNAPGGEQYF	TGTGCCAGCAGCTTGAACGCCCCGGGGGGCGAGCAGTACTTC
TRBV30	14	.	TRBJ2-7	TRBD1	CAWRGTGGFGEQYF	TGTGCCTGGAGAGGGACAGGGGGCTTCGGCGAGCAGTACTTC
TRBV14	13	.	TRBJ1-1	TRBD1	CASSRSGTGEAFF	TGTGCCAGCAGCCGAAGTGGGACAGGAGAAGCTTTCTTT
TRBV30	15	.	TRBJ1-1	.	CAWRPVPLDSTEAFF	TGTGCCTGGAGACCGGTACCGCTCGATAGCACTGAAGCTTTCTTT
TRBV30	12	.	TRBJ1-3	.	CAWTVRGNTIYF	TGTGCCTGGACTGTACGGGGAAACACCATATATTTT
TRBV28	16	.	TRBJ2-2	.	CASSPRTAPNTGELFF	TGTGCCAGCAGTCCACGGACAGCGCCGAACACCGGGGAGCTGTTTTTT
TRBV7-8	14	.	TRBJ2-7	.	CASSTGQYSYEQYF	TGTGCCAGCAGCACTGGACAGTACAGCTACGAGCAGTACTTC
TRBV4-1	15	few	TRBJ1-2	TRBD1	CASSQEPRTGYGYTF	TGCGCCAGCAGCCAAGAACCCCGGACAGGGTATGGCTACACCTTC
TRBV20-1	10	.	TRBJ1-1	.	CSARALEAFF	TGCAGTGCTAGGGCCCTTGAAGCTTTCTTT
TRBV7-9	14	.	TRBJ2-3	.	CASSTGGTTDTQYF	TGTGCCAGCAGCACGGGTGGAACCACAGATACGCAGTATTTT
TRBV2	15	few	TRBJ2-2	.	CASRLPITNTGELFF	TGTGCCAGCAGGTTGCCTATCACGAACACCGGGGAGCTGTTTTTT
TRBV28	16	.	TRBJ2-7	.	CASSDAGILRHYEQYF	TGTGCCAGCAGTGATGCCGGGATCCTCCGACACTACGAGCAGTACTTC
TRBV9	15	few	TRBJ1-1	TRBD1	CASSVEGQGNTEAFF	TGTGCCAGCAGCGTAGAAGGACAGGGGAACACTGAAGCTTTCTTT
TRBV5-4	14	.	TRBJ1-6	.	CASRRAGWDSPLHF	TGTGCCAGCAGAAGGGCTGGCTGGGATTCACCCCTCCACTTT
TRBV6-1	15	.	TRBJ1-6	TRBD1	CASSLRGDRARPLHF	TGTGCCAGCAGCTTACGGGGGGACAGGGCAAGACCCCTCCACTTT
TRBV30	13	.	TRBJ2-7	.	CAWSQGPPYEQYF	TGTGCCTGGAGTCAGGGGCCTCCTTACGAGCAGTACTTC
TRBV7-9	14	.	TRBJ2-3	.	CASSLDLASNTQYF	TGTGCCAGCAGCTTAGATTTAGCGTCAAATACGCAGTATTTT
TRBV29-1	12	.	TRBJ2-5	TRBD2	CSVRTSAETQYF	TGCAGCGTCAGGACTAGCGCCGAGACCCAGTACTTC
TRBV28	15	.	TRBJ1-6	TRBD1	CASSFRDRGSSPLHF	TGTGCCAGCAGTTTCCGGGACAGGGGGTCTTCACCCCTCCACTTT
TRBV6-5	14	.	TRBJ1-2	.	CASSSTATSYGYTF	TGTGCCAGCAGTTCCACAGCAACCTCCTATGGCTACACCTTC